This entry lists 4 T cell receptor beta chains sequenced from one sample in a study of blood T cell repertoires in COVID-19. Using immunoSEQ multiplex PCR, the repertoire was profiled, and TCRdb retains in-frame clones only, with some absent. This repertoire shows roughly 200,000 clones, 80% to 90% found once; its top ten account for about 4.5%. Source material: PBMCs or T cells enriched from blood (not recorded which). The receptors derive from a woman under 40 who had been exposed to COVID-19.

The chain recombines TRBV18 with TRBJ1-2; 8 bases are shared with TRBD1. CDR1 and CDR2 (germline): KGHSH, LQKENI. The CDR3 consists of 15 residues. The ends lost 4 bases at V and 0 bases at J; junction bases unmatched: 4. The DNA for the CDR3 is TGTGCCAGCTCACTGGACAGGGTCTCTAACTATGGCTACACCTTC. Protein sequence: CASSLDRVSNYGYTF.

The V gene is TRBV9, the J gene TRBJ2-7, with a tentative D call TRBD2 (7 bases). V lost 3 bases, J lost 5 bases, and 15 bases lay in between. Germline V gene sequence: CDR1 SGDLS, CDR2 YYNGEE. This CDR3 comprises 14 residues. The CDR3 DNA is TGTGCCAGCAGCGGGATGGGGGGGCGGAACGAGCAGTACTTC. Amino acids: CASSGMGGRNEQYF. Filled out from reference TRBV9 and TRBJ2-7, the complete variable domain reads DSGVTQTPKHLITATGQRVTLRCSPRSGDLSVYWYQQSLDQGLQFLIQYYNGEERAKGNILERFSAQQFPDLHSELNLSSLELGDSALYFCASSGMGGRNEQYFGPGTRLTVT.

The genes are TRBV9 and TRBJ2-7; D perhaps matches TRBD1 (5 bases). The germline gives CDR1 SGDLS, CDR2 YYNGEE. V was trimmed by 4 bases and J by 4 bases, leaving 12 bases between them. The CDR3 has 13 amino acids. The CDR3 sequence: CASSPYQGYEQYF. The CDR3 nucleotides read TGTGCCAGCAGCCCATATCAGGGTTACGAGCAGTACTTC. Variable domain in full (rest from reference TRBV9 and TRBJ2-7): DSGVTQTPKHLITATGQRVTLRCSPRSGDLSVYWYQQSLDQGLQFLIQYYNGEERAKGNILERFSAQQFPDLHSELNLSSLELGDSALYFCASSPYQGYEQYFGPGTRLTVT.

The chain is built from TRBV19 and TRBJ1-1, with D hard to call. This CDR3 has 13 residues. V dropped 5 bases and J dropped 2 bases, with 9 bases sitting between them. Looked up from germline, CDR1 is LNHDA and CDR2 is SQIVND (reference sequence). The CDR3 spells CASSYLSNTEAFF. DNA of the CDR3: TGTGCCAGTAGTTATCTATCTAACACTGAAGCTTTCTTT.